The rows below give T cell receptor beta chains drawn from one sample of a study of T cells in Graves' hyperthyroidism and ophthalmopathy. From the multiplex PCR reads, TCRdb called clonotypes with MiXCR, one entry per CDR3 protein. The sample carries about 570,000 distinct CDR3 sequences, around 15% recorded once. Specimen: blood. Every receptor here comes from a woman aged 40-49 years with Graves' hyperthyroidism. CDR3s include the opening cysteine and the closing phenylalanine or tryptophan. The order of the fields is CDR3 protein, CDR3 DNA, J gene, D gene, V gene, clone size. The D gene is left open where the match is weak. Some rows have no size entry. The others give once, few or many, or a class for an expanded clone.

CDR3 protein: CASSLDLLGHSGNQPQHF
CDR3 DNA: TGTGCCAGCAGTTTAGATTTATTAGGCCACTCGGGCAATCAGCCCCAGCATTTT
J gene: TRBJ1-5
D gene: NA
V gene: TRBV12-3/TRBV12-4
clone size: few

CDR3 protein: CSAITGSVGPQHF
CDR3 DNA: TGCAGCGCCATCACAGGGTCCGTAGGGCCCCAGCATTTT
J gene: TRBJ1-5
D gene: NA
V gene: TRBV29-1
clone size: few

CDR3 protein: CASSYPGRVKTQYF
CDR3 DNA: TGTGCCAGCAGCTACCCAGGGAGGGTAAAGACCCAGTACTTC
J gene: TRBJ2-5
D gene: TRBD2
V gene: TRBV3-1
clone size: few

CDR3 protein: CASSYSRGLTGYTF
CDR3 DNA: TGTGCCAGCAGTTACTCCCGGGGGCTCACGGGCTACACCTTC
J gene: TRBJ1-2
D gene: NA
V gene: TRBV6-5
clone size: NA

CDR3 protein: CSAPGPYYGYTF
CDR3 DNA: TGCAGTGCTCCGGGACCCTACTATGGCTACACCTTC
J gene: TRBJ1-2
D gene: NA
V gene: TRBV20-1
clone size: few

CDR3 protein: CSARGGGPTQETQYF
CDR3 DNA: TGCAGTGCTAGAGGTGGGGGACCAACCCAAGAGACCCAGTACTTC
J gene: TRBJ2-5
D gene: NA
V gene: TRBV20-1
clone size: many

CDR3 protein: CASSLGSRDEQYF
CDR3 DNA: TGTGCCAGCAGCTTAGGTTCCAGGGACGAGCAGTACTTC
J gene: TRBJ2-7
D gene: NA
V gene: TRBV11-3
clone size: NA

CDR3 protein: CASSPTGEQFQPQHF
CDR3 DNA: TGTGCCAGCAGTCCAACCGGGGAACAATTTCAGCCCCAGCATTTT
J gene: TRBJ1-5
D gene: NA
V gene: TRBV28
clone size: many

CDR3 protein: CSGRSSISYEQYF
CDR3 DNA: TGCAGTGGTCGATCGTCCATCTCCTACGAGCAGTACTTC
J gene: TRBJ2-7
D gene: NA
V gene: TRBV20-1
clone size: NA

CDR3 protein: CASSLESDEQFF
CDR3 DNA: TGTGCCAGTAGCTTAGAGTCCGATGAGCAGTTCTTC
J gene: TRBJ2-1
D gene: NA
V gene: TRBV19
clone size: few

CDR3 protein: CASTRAGGRGTGELFF
CDR3 DNA: TGTGCCAGCACTCGAGCGGGAGGTAGGGGCACCGGGGAGCTGTTTTTT
J gene: TRBJ2-2
D gene: TRBD2
V gene: TRBV6-1
clone size: NA

CDR3 protein: CSASNRGRDMVPRETQYF
CDR3 DNA: TGCAGTGCTAGCAATAGGGGCCGGGACATGGTCCCGCGAGAGACCCAGTACTTC
J gene: TRBJ2-5
D gene: NA
V gene: TRBV20-1
clone size: NA

CDR3 protein: CASSPERNGELFF
CDR3 DNA: TGTGCCAGCAGTCCTGAGAGGAACGGGGAGCTGTTTTTT
J gene: TRBJ2-2
D gene: NA
V gene: TRBV7-2
clone size: NA

CDR3 protein: CASKPNQGGPTEAFF
CDR3 DNA: TGTGCCAGCAAACCGAACCAGGGAGGGCCCACTGAAGCTTTCTTT
J gene: TRBJ1-1
D gene: NA
V gene: TRBV19
clone size: NA

CDR3 protein: CASSMGLADSYEQYF
CDR3 DNA: TGTGCCAGTAGTATGGGACTAGCGGATTCCTACGAGCAGTACTTC
J gene: TRBJ2-7
D gene: TRBD2
V gene: TRBV19
clone size: few

CDR3 protein: CASSTDSPSSYNEQFF
CDR3 DNA: TGTGCCAGCAGCACGGACAGCCCCTCCTCATACAATGAGCAGTTCTTC
J gene: TRBJ2-1
D gene: NA
V gene: TRBV7-9
clone size: NA

CDR3 protein: CASRPSGSTGELFF
CDR3 DNA: TGTGCCAGCAGGCCTAGCGGGAGCACCGGGGAGCTGTTTTTT
J gene: TRBJ2-2
D gene: TRBD2
V gene: TRBV6-1
clone size: many

CDR3 protein: CSVDPGIRFYNYGYTF
CDR3 DNA: TGCAGCGTTGACCCGGGAATCCGTTTCTATAACTATGGCTACACCTTC
J gene: TRBJ1-2
D gene: NA
V gene: TRBV29-1
clone size: few

CDR3 protein: CASSLDGLVRGEQYF
CDR3 DNA: TGTGCCAGCAGCTTAGACGGGCTTGTTCGGGGCGAGCAGTACTTC
J gene: TRBJ2-7
D gene: NA
V gene: TRBV5-6
clone size: NA

CDR3 protein: CASSLVGEGRQFF
CDR3 DNA: TGTGCCAGCAGCTTAGTAGGGGAAGGGCGCCAGTTCTTC
J gene: TRBJ2-1
D gene: NA
V gene: TRBV7-2
clone size: few

CDR3 protein: CASSQDLRLAGALSQETQYF
CDR3 DNA: TGTGCCAGCAGCCAAGACTTGCGACTAGCGGGAGCGTTGTCCCAAGAGACCCAGTACTTC
J gene: TRBJ2-5
D gene: TRBD2
V gene: TRBV3-1
clone size: many

CDR3 protein: CASLTSGSADTQYF
CDR3 DNA: TGTGCCAGCTTGACTAGCGGGAGTGCAGATACGCAGTATTTT
J gene: TRBJ2-3
D gene: TRBD2
V gene: TRBV12-3/TRBV12-4
clone size: NA

CDR3 protein: CASSSDRVVALNTEAFF
CDR3 DNA: TGTGCCAGCAGCTCTGACAGGGTTGTGGCGTTGAACACTGAAGCTTTCTTT
J gene: TRBJ1-1
D gene: TRBD1
V gene: TRBV7-9
clone size: many

CDR3 protein: CASSRDRHQETQYF
CDR3 DNA: TGTGCCAGCAGCCGGGACCGACACCAAGAGACCCAGTACTTC
J gene: TRBJ2-5
D gene: NA
V gene: TRBV5-6
clone size: few

CDR3 protein: CSARGQGDTGELFF
CDR3 DNA: TGCAGTGCTAGGGGACAGGGGGACACCGGGGAGCTGTTTTTT
J gene: TRBJ2-2
D gene: TRBD1
V gene: TRBV20-1
clone size: many

CDR3 protein: CASSIPSGTSYEQYF
CDR3 DNA: TGTGCCAGCAGCATACCTAGCGGGACTTCCTACGAGCAGTACTTC
J gene: TRBJ2-7
D gene: TRBD2
V gene: TRBV28
clone size: many

CDR3 protein: CASSEWSNEQFF
CDR3 DNA: TGTGCCAGCAGTGAATGGTCCAATGAGCAGTTCTTC
J gene: TRBJ2-1
D gene: NA
V gene: TRBV6-1
clone size: few

CDR3 protein: CASSLGGGSYEQYF
CDR3 DNA: TGTGCCAGCAGTTTAGGGGGGGGCTCCTACGAGCAGTACTTC
J gene: TRBJ2-7
D gene: NA
V gene: TRBV11-2
clone size: medium-sized

CDR3 protein: CASSMGGTSGRNEQFF
CDR3 DNA: TGCGCCAGCAGTATGGGGGGGACTAGCGGGAGGAATGAGCAGTTCTTC
J gene: TRBJ2-1
D gene: TRBD2
V gene: TRBV5-1
clone size: NA

CDR3 protein: CASSYSQGVNGYTF
CDR3 DNA: TGTGCCAGCAGTTACTCGCAGGGGGTCAATGGCTACACCTTC
J gene: TRBJ1-2
D gene: TRBD1
V gene: TRBV6-5
clone size: many

CDR3 protein: CASSPGTSLRTDTQYF
CDR3 DNA: TGTGCCAGCAGCCCAGGGACTAGCTTACGCACAGATACGCAGTATTTT
J gene: TRBJ2-3
D gene: TRBD2
V gene: TRBV11-2
clone size: NA

CDR3 protein: CSARDPLRAKDTGELFF
CDR3 DNA: TGCAGTGCTAGAGATCCCCTCCGGGCGAAAGACACCGGGGAGCTGTTTTTT
J gene: TRBJ2-2
D gene: NA
V gene: TRBV20-1
clone size: many

CDR3 protein: CASSRDDYEQYF
CDR3 DNA: TGTGCCAGCAGCCGGGACGACTACGAGCAGTACTTC
J gene: TRBJ2-7
D gene: NA
V gene: TRBV12-3/TRBV12-4
clone size: many

CDR3 protein: CATSRDITSGSGTDTQYF
CDR3 DNA: TGTGCCACCAGCAGAGATATTACTAGCGGGAGCGGAACAGATACGCAGTATTTT
J gene: TRBJ2-3
D gene: TRBD2
V gene: TRBV15
clone size: NA

CDR3 protein: CSARDRGRRNSPLHF
CDR3 DNA: TGCAGTGCCCGTGACAGGGGGCGGAGGAATTCACCCCTCCACTTT
J gene: TRBJ1-6
D gene: TRBD1
V gene: TRBV20-1
clone size: NA

CDR3 protein: CASSSTGTSWDEQYF
CDR3 DNA: TGTGCCAGCAGCTCTACCGGGACGTCGTGGGACGAGCAGTACTTC
J gene: TRBJ2-7
D gene: NA
V gene: TRBV7-9
clone size: many

CDR3 protein: CASSPGRLGETQYF
CDR3 DNA: TGTGCCAGCAGCCCGGGACGGTTAGGGGAGACCCAGTACTTC
J gene: TRBJ2-5
D gene: NA
V gene: TRBV7-9
clone size: many

CDR3 protein: CASRREDSNTGELFF
CDR3 DNA: TGTGCCAGCAGGCGGGAGGACTCGAACACCGGGGAGCTGTTTTTT
J gene: TRBJ2-2
D gene: TRBD2
V gene: TRBV27
clone size: many

CDR3 protein: CASKQAGTGGTGELFF
CDR3 DNA: TGTGCCAGCAAGCAGGCCGGGACAGGTGGTACCGGGGAGCTGTTTTTT
J gene: TRBJ2-2
D gene: TRBD1
V gene: TRBV28
clone size: few

CDR3 protein: CATTGTASTDTQYF
CDR3 DNA: TGTGCCACCACCGGGACAGCAAGCACAGATACGCAGTATTTT
J gene: TRBJ2-3
D gene: TRBD1
V gene: TRBV15
clone size: many

CDR3 protein: CSARTRVTSGSSYNEQFF
CDR3 DNA: TGCAGTGCTAGAACAAGGGTGACTAGCGGGAGCTCCTACAATGAGCAGTTCTTC
J gene: TRBJ2-1
D gene: TRBD2
V gene: TRBV20-1
clone size: NA

CDR3 protein: CASRSTGNSGNTIYF
CDR3 DNA: TGTGCCAGCAGATCTACAGGGAACTCTGGAAACACCATATATTTT
J gene: TRBJ1-3
D gene: NA
V gene: TRBV28
clone size: NA

CDR3 protein: CASSLETGAEQYF
CDR3 DNA: TGTGCCAGCAGCTTGGAGACAGGGGCCGAGCAGTACTTC
J gene: TRBJ2-7
D gene: TRBD1
V gene: TRBV5-5
clone size: few

CDR3 protein: CSARGPGAGNYGYTF
CDR3 DNA: TGCAGTGCTAGAGGCCCCGGGGCAGGGAACTATGGCTACACCTTC
J gene: TRBJ1-2
D gene: NA
V gene: TRBV20-1
clone size: NA

CDR3 protein: CASSFVGVKSYEQYF
CDR3 DNA: TGTGCCAGCAGCTTCGTGGGAGTGAAGTCCTACGAGCAGTACTTC
J gene: TRBJ2-7
D gene: NA
V gene: TRBV7-9
clone size: many

CDR3 protein: CASTLWAGDNSPLHF
CDR3 DNA: TGTGCCAGCACCCTATGGGCCGGCGATAATTCACCCCTCCACTTT
J gene: TRBJ1-6
D gene: NA
V gene: TRBV28
clone size: few

CDR3 protein: CASSEPGQGNYEQYF
CDR3 DNA: TGCGCCAGCAGCGAACCGGGACAGGGAAACTACGAGCAGTACTTC
J gene: TRBJ2-7
D gene: TRBD1
V gene: TRBV5-1
clone size: NA

CDR3 protein: CASSLRTGPYEQYF
CDR3 DNA: TGTGCCAGCAGTCTTCGGACAGGACCCTACGAGCAGTACTTC
J gene: TRBJ2-7
D gene: TRBD1
V gene: TRBV6-2/TRBV6-3
clone size: many

CDR3 protein: CASSLNDANTGELFF
CDR3 DNA: TGTGCCAGCAGCTTAAATGACGCTAACACCGGGGAGCTGTTTTTT
J gene: TRBJ2-2
D gene: NA
V gene: TRBV7-3
clone size: NA

CDR3 protein: CASSPSGGEDEQYF
CDR3 DNA: TGTGCCAGCAGTCCTTCCGGGGGAGAGGACGAGCAGTACTTC
J gene: TRBJ2-7
D gene: NA
V gene: TRBV28
clone size: many

CDR3 protein: CASSFPPGLAGIYNEQFF
CDR3 DNA: TGTGCCAGCAGCTTTCCACCGGGACTAGCGGGCATCTACAATGAGCAGTTCTTC
J gene: TRBJ2-1
D gene: TRBD2
V gene: TRBV7-8
clone size: many

CDR3 protein: CASSSGTWYFGGTEAFF
CDR3 DNA: TGTGCCAGCAGTTCCGGGACATGGTATTTTGGGGGCACTGAAGCTTTCTTT
J gene: TRBJ1-1
D gene: NA
V gene: TRBV28
clone size: many

CDR3 protein: CAWGPHEQYF
CDR3 DNA: TGTGCCTGGGGCCCCCACGAGCAGTACTTC
J gene: TRBJ2-7
D gene: NA
V gene: TRBV30
clone size: NA

CDR3 protein: CASIPGTGNSNQPQHF
CDR3 DNA: TGTGCCAGCATTCCCGGGACAGGGAATAGCAATCAGCCCCAGCATTTT
J gene: TRBJ1-5
D gene: TRBD1
V gene: TRBV12-3/TRBV12-4
clone size: many

CDR3 protein: CSALGHENTETFF
CDR3 DNA: TGCAGTGCCCTGGGACACGAGAACACTGAAACTTTCTTT
J gene: TRBJ1-1
D gene: NA
V gene: TRBV20-1
clone size: many

CDR3 protein: CASRRTSGDQETQYF
CDR3 DNA: TGTGCCAGCCGGAGGACTAGCGGGGACCAAGAGACCCAGTACTTC
J gene: TRBJ2-5
D gene: TRBD2
V gene: TRBV27
clone size: NA

CDR3 protein: CASSYPAGGGTDTQYF
CDR3 DNA: TGTGCCAGCAGTTACCCGGCGGGAGGAGGTACAGATACGCAGTATTTT
J gene: TRBJ2-3
D gene: TRBD2
V gene: TRBV6-2/TRBV6-3
clone size: many

CDR3 protein: CASSLSGLAGDNEQFF
CDR3 DNA: TGTGCCAGCAGCTTATCTGGACTAGCGGGAGACAATGAGCAGTTCTTC
J gene: TRBJ2-1
D gene: TRBD2
V gene: TRBV7-9
clone size: many